This TCR beta chain was sequenced in a study of T cell responses to AZD1222 COVID-19 vaccine. Trimming removed 4 bases from V and 0 bases from J; junction bases left unmatched: 11. The CDR3 extends over 17 amino acids. Germline loops: CDR1 SGHRS, CDR2 YFSETQ. This table comes from immunoSEQ multiplex PCR, and its TCRdb copy is limited to in-frame clones, with some not included. This sample has 100,000 to 120,000 clones, with approximately 90% found just once. Comments on this clone: Its specificity is unknown.

General study results and limits: Breadth and depth of Spike-specific TCRs rose after two AZD1222 doses. Recipients of AZD1222 seropositive at baseline numbered only 6 or 7.

The V and J genes are TRBV5-1 and TRBJ2-3; 7 bases fit TRBD2. Here the sequenced sample was peripheral blood, taken on day 0 of AZD1222 vaccination. This sequence was found in an adult in good health. In nucleotides, the CDR3 is TGCGCCAGCAGCCGGGACGGCGGAGCGGGAAGCACAGATACGCAGTATTTT. This codes for CASSRDGGAGSTDTQYF.